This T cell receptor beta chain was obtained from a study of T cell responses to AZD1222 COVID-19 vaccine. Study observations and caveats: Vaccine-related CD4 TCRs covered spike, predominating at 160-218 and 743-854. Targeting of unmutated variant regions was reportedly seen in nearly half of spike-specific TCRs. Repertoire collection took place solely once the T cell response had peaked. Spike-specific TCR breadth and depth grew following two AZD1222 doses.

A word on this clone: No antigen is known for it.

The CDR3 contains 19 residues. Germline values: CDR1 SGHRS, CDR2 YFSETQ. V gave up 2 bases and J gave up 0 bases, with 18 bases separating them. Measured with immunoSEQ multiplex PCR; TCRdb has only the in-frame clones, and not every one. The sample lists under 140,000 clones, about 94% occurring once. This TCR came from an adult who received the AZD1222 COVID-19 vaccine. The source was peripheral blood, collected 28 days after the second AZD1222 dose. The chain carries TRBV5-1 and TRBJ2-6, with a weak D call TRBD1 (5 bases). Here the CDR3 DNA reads TGCGCCAGCAGCTTCTTACAGTTGGGAAGGGGCTCTGGGGCCAACGTCCTGACTTTC. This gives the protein CASSFLQLGRGSGANVLTF.